Presented here are 15 T cell receptor beta chains from one specimen sequenced in a study of shared clonotypes between healthy human individuals. Terminally differentiated effector memory CD45RA+ cells were excluded by CCR7 positive selection of CD45RO-negative cells. Some clones are missing from TCRdb's copy, which holds only in-frame ones; the method was immunoSEQ multiplex PCR. The table lists around 1.9 million clones, around 93% of them singletons. Input material: naive CD8+ T cells from PBMCs. These receptors all come from a man aged 18-30 years in good health. Some clones in this sample may be carry-over from other donors' samples.

The V gene is TRBV10-3, the J gene TRBJ2-1; maybe TRBD2 (5 bases). The CDR3 contains 14 residues. CDR1 ENHRY and CDR2 SYGVKD come from the germline V gene. V was pared by 2 bases and J by 7 bases, with 12 bases between. CDR3 loop: CAISEPGLGNEQFF. The DNA of the CDR3 is TGTGCCATCAGTGAGCCCGGACTGGGGAATGAGCAGTTCTTC.

The V call is TRBV28, the J call TRBJ2-7; D is perhaps TRBD2 (5 bases). V shed 6 bases and J shed 2 bases, with 11 bases lying between them. The CDR3 consists of 13 residues. CDR1 is MDHEN, CDR2 SYDVKM, per germline. CDR3 bases: TGTGCCAGCAGACGGAGGACCGCCTACGAGCAGTACTTC. Translated, it gives CASRRRTAYEQYF.

This chain uses TRBV12-5 with TRBJ1-3; D may be TRBD1 (5 bases). V gave up 2 bases and J gave up 3 bases, with 14 bases separating them. The CDR3 has 16 residues. Germline V gene lookup returns CDR1 LGHNT and CDR2 FRNRAP. The CDR3 spells CASGLLPGTSGNTIYF. The CDR3 DNA reads TGTGCTAGTGGTTTGCTTCCCGGGACCAGTGGAAACACCATATATTTT. The whole variable domain, remainder taken from reference TRBV12-5 and TRBJ1-3, is DARVTQTPRHKVTEMGQEVTMRCQPILGHNTVFWYRQTMMQGLELLAYFRNRAPLDDSGMPKDRFSAEMPDATLATLKIQPSEPRDSAVYFCASGLLPGTSGNTIYFGEGSWLTVV.

This clone was seen only once. The chain is built from TRBV30 and TRBJ1-1; 10 bases align to TRBD1. Per the germline V gene, CDR1 is GTSNPN and CDR2 is SVGIG (reference sequence). The CDR3 spans 17 residues. The J segment lost 6 bases and the V segment lost 3 bases, leaving 16 bases of the junction unmatched. The chain's CDR3 is CAWRGAPRDRGRPEAFF. The CDR3 DNA sequence: TGTGCCTGGAGGGGGGCCCCAAGGGACAGGGGTCGACCTGAAGCTTTCTTT.

This sequence joins TRBV27 and TRBJ2-2; D may be TRBD1 or TRBD2 (5 bases each). Germline assignment: CDR1 MNHEY and CDR2 SMNVEV (reference sequence). The length of the CDR3 is 14 residues. V was trimmed by 6 bases and J by 4 bases, leaving 12 bases between them. The CDR3 reads CASRGEFITGELFF. CDR3 bases: TGTGCCAGCAGGGGGGAGTTTATCACCGGGGAGCTGTTTTTT.

V gene TRBV5-1 combines with J gene TRBJ1-4; 10 bases match TRBD1. Germline values: CDR1 SGHRS, CDR2 YFSETQ. V lost 3 bases to trimming and J lost 0 bases; unmatched junction nucleotides: 8. The CDR3 has 18 residues. CDR3 residues: CASSWDRGPSATNEKLFF. The CDR3 DNA is TGCGCCAGCAGCTGGGACAGGGGCCCTTCTGCAACTAATGAAAAACTGTTTTTT.

This chain joins TRBV2 and TRBJ2-7; D is unresolved. The CDR3 is made up of 14 amino acids. Trimming left V 2 bases short and J 0 bases short, with 8 bases between. CDR1 is SNHLY and CDR2 is FYNNEI in the germline V gene. For the CDR3, the DNA is TGTGCCAGCAGTGAACGGAGATCCTCCTACGAGCAGTACTTC. Amino acid sequence: CASSERRSSYEQYF.

The V call is TRBV7-6, the J call TRBJ2-3, with 13 bases fitting TRBD2. There are 17 residues in the CDR3. Germline V gives CDR1 SGHVS, CDR2 FNYEAQ. V shed 5 bases, J shed 6 bases, and the junction held 11 bases outside the gene matches. DNA of the CDR3: TGTGCCAGCAGCCCTCGGACTAGCGGGGGACTCGTGGATACGCAGTATTTT. It yields the protein CASSPRTSGGLVDTQYF.

The rearrangement joins TRBV7-3 to TRBJ2-7; TRBD2 is a possible D gene (5 bases). This CDR3 has 13 residues. The germline V gene encodes CDR1 SGHTA and CDR2 FQGTGA. Trimming pared 4 bases from V and 0 bases from J, leaving 7 bases between. The CDR3 DNA sequence: TGTGCCAGCAGCTCGAGCGGCTCCTACGAGCAGTACTTC. It yields the protein CASSSSGSYEQYF.

The chain links TRBV5-4 to TRBJ1-3; D might be TRBD1 (5 bases). Trimming pared 4 bases from V and 2 bases from J, leaving 10 bases between. The CDR3 is 14 amino acids. Germline-derived CDR1 and CDR2 are SGHNT and YYREEE (reference sequence). DNA of the CDR3: TGTGCCAGCAGCCAGCGGGGGACTGGAAACACCATATATTTT. Its protein is CASSQRGTGNTIYF.

This chain links TRBV5-1 with TRBJ2-2, with D perhaps TRBD1 (6 bases). Trimming took 0 bases from V and 5 from J, leaving 14 bases between them. CDR1 is SGHRS, CDR2 YFSETQ, per germline. CDR3 size: 16 residues. CDR3 DNA sequence: TGCGCCAGCAGCTTGGGTCAGGGGCGAAAAACCGGGGAGCTGTTTTTT. Encoded protein: CASSLGQGRKTGELFF.

J is TRBJ2-5 and V is TRBV7-6, with a possible D match to TRBD1 (6 bases). With 2 bases removed from V and 4 bases from J, the gap between germline ends came to 20 bases. The CDR3 consists of 17 residues. Germline lookup yields CDR1 SGHVS and CDR2 FNYEAQ. DNA for the CDR3: TGTGCCAGCAGCTTAAGGCCCGCAGGGGTAACATTAGAGACCCAGTACTTC. Its protein is CASSLRPAGVTLETQYF. Filled out from reference TRBV7-6 and TRBJ2-5, the complete variable domain reads GAGVSQSPRYKVTKRGQDVALRCDPISGHVSLYWYRQALGQGPEFLTYFNYEAQQDKSGLPNDRFSAERPEGSISTLTIQRTEQRDSAMYRCASSLRPAGVTLETQYFGPGTRLLVL.

The CDR3 bases are TGCGCCAGCAGCTTGGCCGTCCCCCGGAGCGAGCAGTACTTC. Translated, it gives CASSLAVPRSEQYF. The rearrangement joins TRBV5-1 to TRBJ2-7; D is unclear. From germline, CDR1 is SGHRS and CDR2 YFSETQ. The CDR3 has 14 amino acids. V lost 0 bases, J lost 6 bases, and 13 bases lay in between.

The chain carries TRBV19 and TRBJ1-5; the D is unclear. V was cut by 4 bases and J by 0 bases, with 10 bases left in between. Per the germline V gene, CDR1 is LNHDA and CDR2 is SQIVND (reference sequence). There are 15 residues in the CDR3. For the CDR3, the DNA is TGTGCCAGTAGTAGGGTCCGAGATAGCAATCAGCCCCAGCATTTT. It is translated as CASSRVRDSNQPQHF.

The V call is TRBV27, the J call TRBJ2-7; 12 bases match TRBD2. From germline, CDR1 is MNHEY and CDR2 SMNVEV (reference sequence). The CDR3 sequence is 15 residues long. Unmatched junction bases numbered 9, after V lost 5 bases and J lost 7 bases. The chain's CDR3 is CASSPRLAGVWEQYF. The CDR3 nucleotides read TGTGCCAGCAGTCCACGACTAGCGGGAGTTTGGGAGCAGTACTTC.